The 27 T cell receptor beta chains below come from one sample, sequenced in a study of CD4 T cells in relation to SARS-CoV-2 and coronaviruses. These receptors' antigens are unknown. TCRdb's table, derived via immunoSEQ multiplex PCR, lists solely in-frame clones and lacks some. The table shows under 45,000 clones, with 82% occurring only once. The sample comprised naive CD4+ T cells from PBMCs, cultured in vitro. Subset denoted: naive CD4+ T cells isolated by negative enrichment. The origin of the receptors is an adult with COVID-19.

This CDR3 is CASSKARGTQETQYF. The CDR3 DNA reads as TGTGCCAGCAGCAAAGCTAGGGGCACCCAAGAGACCCAGTACTTC. This chain links TRBV21-1 with TRBJ2-5; the D segment call TRBD1 is taken from the table without a DNA check. TRBV21-1 is tagged as a pseudogene. This CDR3 comprises 15 residues.

This rearrangement joins TRBV18 to TRBJ2-2, with 9 positions matching TRBD2. CDR3 size: 20 residues. Germline V gene sequence: CDR1 KGHSH, CDR2 LQKENI. The V and J ends lost 1 base and 0 bases, in that order; junction bases with no gene match: 12. The CDR3 nucleotides are TGTGCCAGCTCACCACTGTCGCCTAGCGGGACAACATCGAACACCGGGGAGCTGTTTTTT. Protein product: CASSPLSPSGTTSNTGELFF.

The CDR3 region is CASSVDAGSYNEQFF. Here the CDR3 DNA reads TGTGCCAGCAGCGTAGATGCCGGGTCCTACAATGAGCAGTTCTTC. The chain employs TRBV9 and TRBJ2-1; D call uncertain. CDR1 and CDR2 (germline): SGDLS, YYNGEE. V dropped 0 bases and J dropped 1 base, with 8 bases sitting between them. This CDR3 is 15 amino acids long.

The chain links TRBV6-2 or TRBV6-3 to TRBJ1-5, with 7 bases lining up with TRBD1. Germline V gene lookup returns CDR1 MNHEY and CDR2 SVGEGT. V shed 5 bases, J shed 2 bases, and the junction held 6 bases outside the gene matches. The length of the CDR3 is 15 residues. CDR3 nucleotides: TGTGCCAGCAGTAAGAGGACAGGAGGCAATCAGCCCCAGCATTTT. Amino acid sequence: CASSKRTGGNQPQHF.

The chain has TRBV5-4 and TRBJ2-1; D is possibly TRBD2 (6 bases). From germline, CDR1 is SGHNT and CDR2 YYREEE (reference sequence). V gave up 4 bases and J gave up 2 bases, with 10 bases separating them. The CDR3 sequence is 14 residues long. CDR3 amino acids: CASSPTSAYNEQFF. The DNA of the CDR3 is TGTGCCAGCAGCCCGACTAGTGCCTACAATGAGCAGTTCTTC.

The chain combines TRBV27 with TRBJ2-1; tentatively, D is TRBD1 or TRBD2 (5 bases each). The CDR3 contains 15 residues. Germline V gives CDR1 MNHEY, CDR2 SMNVEV (reference sequence). With 5 bases removed from V and 7 bases from J, the gap between germline ends came to 18 bases. CDR3 in DNA: TGTGCCAGCAGTCCCCGGGACCCTCTCCTTAATGAGCAGTTCTTC. This translates into CASSPRDPLLNEQFF.

The chain uses TRBV6-5 and TRBJ2-7; TRBD2 matches 9 bases. Germline values: CDR1 MNHEY, CDR2 SVGAGI. The CDR3 sequence is 13 residues long. The V and J ends lost 6 bases and 2 bases, in that order; junction bases with no gene match: 2. CDR3 sequence (DNA): TGTGCCAGCAGACTAGCGGGCGCCTACGAGCAGTACTTC. Protein product: CASRLAGAYEQYF.

The chain joins TRBV9 to TRBJ2-4; 12 nucleotides align to TRBD2. V was pared by 4 bases and J by 7 bases, with 6 bases of the junction left unmatched. Looked up from germline, CDR1 is SGDLS and CDR2 is YYNGEE. There are 15 residues in the CDR3. The CDR3: CASSPRTSGKNIQYF. The CDR3 nucleotides read TGTGCCAGCAGCCCCCGGACTAGCGGGAAGAACATTCAGTACTTC.

The J gene is TRBJ2-6, the V gene TRBV12-5, with D tentatively TRBD2 (6 bases). Looked up from germline, CDR1 is LGHNT and CDR2 is FRNRAP. Trimming left V 5 bases short and J 0 bases short, with 20 bases between. This CDR3 spans 19 amino acids. The CDR3 reads CASGGSIRRGPSGANVLTF. DNA for the CDR3: TGTGCTAGTGGTGGCTCGATCAGGCGGGGCCCCTCTGGGGCCAACGTCCTGACTTTC.

The chain recombines TRBV25-1 with TRBJ1-4, with 10 positions matching TRBD1. V lost 4 bases and J lost 8; bases outside the gene matches: 7. The CDR3 sequence is 15 residues long. CDR1 and CDR2 (germline): MGHDK, SYGVNS. CDR3 protein: CASSAPGQGQEKLFF. The CDR3 DNA is TGTGCCAGCAGTGCGCCGGGACAGGGGCAAGAAAAACTGTTTTTT.

The chain combines TRBV10-3 with TRBJ2-5; 9 nucleotides match TRBD1. Trimming cost V 9 bases and J 5 bases; bases outside gene matches: 4. The length of the CDR3 is 12 residues. In germline, CDR1 is ENHRY, CDR2 SYGVKD. This CDR3 reads CAIGTGTETQYF. CDR3 in DNA: TGTGCCATTGGGACAGGGACCGAGACCCAGTACTTC.

V usage is TRBV15 and J usage is TRBJ2-5; D call uncertain. The germline V gene has CDR1 LNHNV and CDR2 YYDKDF (reference sequence). V was pared by 5 bases and J by 5 bases, with 9 bases between. The CDR3 is 12 residues long. The CDR3 DNA is TGTGCCACCAGCCGGCCCAAGGAGACCCAGTACTTC. Translation gives CATSRPKETQYF.

The rearrangement joins TRBV9 to TRBJ2-5; D is possibly TRBD2 (7 bases). In germline, CDR1 is SGDLS, CDR2 YYNGEE. This CDR3 has 14 amino acids. The V end was cut by 6 bases, the J end by 2 bases, with 14 bases between. The CDR3 region is CASNRGGGQETQYF. The CDR3 DNA sequence: TGTGCCAGCAACAGAGGGGGAGGGCAAGAGACCCAGTACTTC.

This rearrangement joins TRBV10-3 to TRBJ2-2, with D tentatively TRBD1 (5 bases). V shed 6 bases and J shed 0 bases, with 17 bases lying between them. This CDR3 comprises 17 residues. Germline CDR1 and CDR2: ENHRY and SYGVKD. The CDR3 spells CAISLPLGHPNTGELFF. In nucleotides, the CDR3 is TGTGCCATCAGCCTCCCCCTAGGACACCCGAACACCGGGGAGCTGTTTTTT.

V is TRBV28 and J is TRBJ2-3; TRBD2 matches at 9 bases. CDR3 length: 15 amino acids. Germline V lookup: CDR1 MDHEN, CDR2 SYDVKM. The J segment lost 11 bases and the V segment lost 6 bases, leaving 15 bases of the junction unmatched. For the CDR3, the DNA is TGTGCCAGCAGCCCTATAGCGGGAGCCTTGCAAAGGCAGTATTTT. It encodes CASSPIAGALQRQYF.

This chain connects TRBV9 to TRBJ1-5, with TRBD1 identical over 8 bases. Germline V gene lookup returns CDR1 SGDLS and CDR2 YYNGEE. The CDR3 loop spans 15 amino acids. V was clipped by 3 bases and J by 3 bases; unmatched bases: 5. For the CDR3, the DNA is TGTGCCAGCAGCGGAACGGGACAGGACAATCAGCCCCAGCATTTT. This gives the protein CASSGTGQDNQPQHF.

The V call is TRBV3-1 (or the pseudogene TRBV3-2), the J call TRBJ2-3; D might be TRBD2 (6 bases). V was clipped by 0 bases and J by 1 base, with 8 bases between them. The CDR3 is made up of 15 amino acids. Germline V gives CDR1 LGHDT, CDR2 YNNKEL (reference sequence). Here the CDR3 reads CASSQEVAGTDTQYF. The CDR3 DNA sequence: TGTGCCAGCAGCCAAGAGGTAGCGGGCACAGATACGCAGTATTTT.

V and J are TRBV28 and TRBJ2-3, with TRBD1 matching over 9 bases. This CDR3 is 20 amino acids long. V lost 5 bases to trimming and J lost 2 bases; unmatched junction nucleotides: 20. From germline, CDR1 is MDHEN and CDR2 SYDVKM. DNA for the CDR3: TGTGCCAGCAGTGTCCTATGGGACAGGGAGATACAAGAACCCACAGATACGCAGTATTTT. Protein product: CASSVLWDREIQEPTDTQYF.

V usage is TRBV21-1 and J usage is TRBJ2-7; the table's D call, TRBD1, was not checked against the DNA. TRBV21-1 is termed a pseudogene. The CDR3 is 13 amino acids. In DNA, the CDR3 is TGTGCCAGCAGCGGGGGACAGACCTACGAGCAGTACTTC. This codes for CASSGGQTYEQYF.

The chain employs TRBV30 and TRBJ2-7; D gene ambiguous. The CDR3 is made up of 14 amino acids. Trimming cost V 0 bases and J 4 bases, with 13 bases left between them. Germline V gene sequence: CDR1 GTSNPN, CDR2 SVGIG (reference sequence). The CDR3 region is CAWSVYGVRYEQYF. The CDR3 DNA reads as TGTGCCTGGAGTGTTTATGGGGTAAGGTACGAGCAGTACTTC.

The genes are TRBV7-9 and TRBJ2-3; D is uncertain. V lost 4 bases and J 14 bases, leaving 13 bases between the germline ends. Germline V CDR1 and CDR2: SEHNR, FQNEAQ (reference sequence). The CDR3 sequence is 11 residues long. CDR3 sequence: CASSSPGPAYF. The CDR3 bases are TGTGCCAGCAGCTCCCCCGGACCAGCGTATTTT.

The chain employs TRBV4-1 and TRBJ2-5; maybe TRBD1 (6 bases). This CDR3 comprises 13 residues. Trimming stripped 7 bases from V and 4 bases from J, with 13 bases between. The germline CDR1 and CDR2 sequences are MGHRA and YSYEKL. The CDR3 DNA follows: TGCGCCAGCAAGAGTCAGGGGACAGAGACCCAGTACTTC. It codes for CASKSQGTETQYF.

V usage is TRBV6-4 and J usage is TRBJ2-2; 8 bases are shared with TRBD1. This CDR3 has 13 amino acids. With 5 bases clipped from V and 4 bases from J, the junction kept 0 bases outside the gene matches. Germline loops: CDR1 MRHNA, CDR2 SNTAGT. CDR3 nucleotide sequence: TGTGCCAGCAGTCAGGGGGCCACCGGGGAGCTGTTTTTT. Translating it yields CASSQGATGELFF.

The chain links TRBV6-1 to TRBJ2-5, with D possibly being TRBD2 (5 bases). The CDR3 extends over 14 amino acids. The V gene lost 3 bases and the J gene lost 5 bases, with 13 bases spanning the gap. Germline values: CDR1 MNHNS, CDR2 SASEGT. The CDR3 sequence is CASSEGSVRETQYF. The CDR3 DNA follows: TGTGCCAGCAGTGAGGGTAGCGTCAGGGAGACCCAGTACTTC.

J is TRBJ1-6 and V is TRBV6-6, with 9 positions matching TRBD1. The CDR3 spans 15 residues. Looked up from germline, CDR1 is MNHNY and CDR2 is SVGAGI (reference sequence). J gave up 10 bases and V 0 bases, and 4 bases lay outside the gene matches. CDR3 protein: CASSYSPGQGSPLHF. The CDR3 DNA reads as TGTGCCAGCAGTTACTCGCCGGGACAGGGATCACCCCTCCACTTT.

The genes are TRBV2 and TRBJ2-1, with TRBD1 as a possible D gene (6 bases). Germline CDR1 reads SNHLY; CDR2 reads FYNNEI. The CDR3 runs 12 residues. V was shortened by 3 bases and J by 15 bases, with 15 bases between the two germline ends. This CDR3 reads CASSDSGHGLFF. The CDR3, as DNA: TGTGCCAGCAGTGACTCGGGACACGGACTGTTCTTC.

This clone was seen only a few times. The genes are TRBV18 and TRBJ2-2; D is unresolved. Germline V gives CDR1 KGHSH, CDR2 LQKENI. The V and J ends lost 2 bases and 0 bases respectively, with 10 bases between them. The CDR3 has 16 amino acids. CDR3 residues: CASSPSGSSNTGELFF. The CDR3 region has the DNA TGTGCCAGCTCACCAAGTGGGTCATCGAACACCGGGGAGCTGTTTTTT.